A single sample is the source of the 5 T cell receptor beta chains below, sequenced in a study of PD-1 blockade in classical Hodgkin lymphoma. The repertoire was sequenced with immunoSEQ multiplex PCR; TCRdb's copy has only in-frame clones and lacks some. The profile shows approximately 44,000 clones, 70% to 80% of them singletons. There was relapse after autologous stem cell transplantation in every patient, and there was variation in brentuximab vedotin exposure. This specimen was peripheral blood mononuclear cells (PBMCs), taken at baseline. All receptors derive from a human donor with classical Hodgkin lymphoma.

This clone occurred many times. The rearrangement joins TRBV4-1 to TRBJ2-7; 7 bases align to TRBD1. The CDR3 extends over 15 amino acids. In germline, CDR1 is MGHRA, CDR2 YSYEKL. V shed 1 base, J shed 5 bases, and the junction held 8 bases outside the gene matches. CDR3 sequence reads: CASSQAGTEGDEQYF. CDR3 coding DNA: TGCGCCAGCAGCCAAGCCGGGACAGAAGGGGACGAGCAGTACTTC.

The J gene is TRBJ1-5, the V gene TRBV28; no clear D. V was cut by 5 bases and J by 5 bases, with 10 bases left in between. The CDR3 contains 13 residues. Germline lookup yields CDR1 MDHEN and CDR2 SYDVKM. The CDR3 spells CASSPPFDQPQHF. CDR3 DNA: TGTGCCAGCAGTCCCCCCTTCGATCAGCCCCAGCATTTT.

The V call is TRBV2, the J call TRBJ2-7, with D possibly being TRBD1 (6 bases). Germline CDR1 SNHLY, CDR2 FYNNEI. The V end lost 6 bases, the J end lost 0 bases, and 15 bases lay between the germline ends. The CDR3 is 15 amino acids. The CDR3 nucleotides are TGTGCCAGCAGCCGGACAGACGCGAGCTCCTACGAGCAGTACTTC. Encoded protein: CASSRTDASSYEQYF.

Only a few counts were recorded for this clone. The CDR3 sequence is CASSLHRTGYTEAFF. CDR3 bases: TGTGCCAGCAGCTTACATAGGACAGGGTACACTGAAGCTTTCTTT. This rearrangement joins TRBV7-3 to TRBJ1-1, with TRBD1 matching over 8 bases. The CDR3 runs to 15 residues. Germline values: CDR1 SGHTA, CDR2 FQGTGA. With 2 bases clipped from V and 3 bases from J, the junction kept 5 bases outside the gene matches. Based on the CDR3 plus reference TRBV7-3 and TRBJ1-1, the full variable domain is GAGVSQTPSNKVTEKGKYVELRCDPISGHTALYWYRQSLGQGPEFLIYFQGTGAADDSGLPNDRFFAVRPEGSVSTLKIQRTERGDSAVYLCASSLHRTGYTEAFFGQGTRLTVV.

This CDR3 reads CASSFGSGTPTGELFF. CDR3 sequence (DNA): TGCGCCAGCAGCTTCGGATCCGGGACTCCCACCGGGGAGCTGTTTTTT. The chain employs TRBV5-1 and TRBJ2-2; tentative D call: TRBD2 (6 bases). The V gene lost 2 bases and the J gene lost 4 bases, with 15 bases spanning the gap. The CDR3 extends over 16 amino acids. CDR1 is SGHRS, CDR2 YFSETQ, per germline.